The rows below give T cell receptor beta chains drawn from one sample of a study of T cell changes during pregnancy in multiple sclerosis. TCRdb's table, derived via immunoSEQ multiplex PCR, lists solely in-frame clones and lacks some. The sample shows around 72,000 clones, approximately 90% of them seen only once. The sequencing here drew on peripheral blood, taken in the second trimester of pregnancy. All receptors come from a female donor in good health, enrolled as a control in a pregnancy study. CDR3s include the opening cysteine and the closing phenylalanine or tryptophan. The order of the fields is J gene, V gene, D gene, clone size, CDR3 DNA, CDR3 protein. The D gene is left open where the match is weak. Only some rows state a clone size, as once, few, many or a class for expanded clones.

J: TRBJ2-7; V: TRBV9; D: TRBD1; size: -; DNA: TGTGCCAGCAAGTATAGGGACAGTCCCTCCTACGAGCAGTACTTC; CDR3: CASKYRDSPSYEQYF
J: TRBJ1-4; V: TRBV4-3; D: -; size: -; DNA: TGCGCCAGCAGCCCGAAGAGGAAGGGGGAGACAACTAATGAAAAACTGTTTTTT; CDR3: CASSPKRKGETTNEKLFF
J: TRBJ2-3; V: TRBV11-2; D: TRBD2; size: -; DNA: TGTGCCAGCAGCCCAGTGCGGGGGTCAGATACGCAGTATTTT; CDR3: CASSPVRGSDTQYF
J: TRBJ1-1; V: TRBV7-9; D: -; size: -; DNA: TGTGCCAGCAGCGAGAGGGAAGCTTTCTTT; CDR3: CASSEREAFF
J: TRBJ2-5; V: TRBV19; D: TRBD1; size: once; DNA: TGTGCCAGTTGGGACACGCGGACAGGTGGAATGGAGACCCAGTACTTC; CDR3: CASWDTRTGGMETQYF
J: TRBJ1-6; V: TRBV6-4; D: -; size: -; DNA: TGTGCCAGCAGTGACTATCTAAGCTCCTATAATTCACCCCTCCACTTT; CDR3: CASSDYLSSYNSPLHF
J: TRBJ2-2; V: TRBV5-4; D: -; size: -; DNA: TGTGCCAGCAGCTCAGGATGGGAGACCGGGGAGCTGTTTTTT; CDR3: CASSSGWETGELFF
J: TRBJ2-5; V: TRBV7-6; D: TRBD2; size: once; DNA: TGTGCCAGCAGCCTCTGGACTAGCGGGGGGGAAGAGACCCAGTACTTC; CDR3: CASSLWTSGGEETQYF
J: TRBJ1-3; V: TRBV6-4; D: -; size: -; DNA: TGTGCCAGCAGTGACCAGGGATACTCTGGAAACACCATATATTTT; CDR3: CASSDQGYSGNTIYF
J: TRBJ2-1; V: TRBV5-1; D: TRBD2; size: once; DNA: TGCGCCAGCAGCCCCCCGGGGGGGGAGGGTGAGCAGTTCTTC; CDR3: CASSPPGGEGEQFF
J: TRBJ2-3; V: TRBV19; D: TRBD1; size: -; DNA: TGTGCCAGTAGTATCCTCGGGACAGTGCCCATCACAGATACGCAGTATTTT; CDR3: CASSILGTVPITDTQYF
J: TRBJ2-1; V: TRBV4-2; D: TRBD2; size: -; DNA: TGTGCCAGCAGCCAAGGGACTAGCGGGGGGTCTAATGAGCAGTTCTTC; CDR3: CASSQGTSGGSNEQFF
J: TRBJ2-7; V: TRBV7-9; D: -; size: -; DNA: TGTGCCAGCAGCCAGCAGGGGTTTGGCCGTGATTCAAAGTACGAGCAGTACTTC; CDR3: CASSQQGFGRDSKYEQYF
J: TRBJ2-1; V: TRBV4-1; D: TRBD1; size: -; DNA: TGCGCCAGCAGCCAAGACCGGACAGGGCGGGATGAGCAGTTCTTC; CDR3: CASSQDRTGRDEQFF
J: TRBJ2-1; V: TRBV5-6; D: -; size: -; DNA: TGTGCCAGCAGCCCGACAGGATACAATGAGCAGTTCTTC; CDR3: CASSPTGYNEQFF
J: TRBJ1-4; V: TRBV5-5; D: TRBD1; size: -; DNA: TGTGCCAGCAGCCGGGACAGCAATAATGAAAAACTGTTTTTT; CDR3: CASSRDSNNEKLFF
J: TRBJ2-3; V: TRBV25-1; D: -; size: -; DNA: TGTGCCAGCAGCAACACAGATACGCAGTATTTT; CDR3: CASSNTDTQYF
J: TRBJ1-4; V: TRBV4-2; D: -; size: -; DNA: TGTGCCAGCAGCCTCGGACGGGAGGAAAAACTGTTTTTT; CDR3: CASSLGREEKLFF
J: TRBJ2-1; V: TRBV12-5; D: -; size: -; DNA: TGTGCTAGTGGTTTGGTAGGCGGGACTGGAACGGACAATGAGCAGTTCTTC; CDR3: CASGLVGGTGTDNEQFF
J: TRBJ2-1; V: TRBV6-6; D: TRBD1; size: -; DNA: TGTGCCAGCGCCCCTCCGGGACAGGGGTTCCATGAGCAGTTCTTC; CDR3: CASAPPGQGFHEQFF